The clone carrying this T cell receptor (beta chain) showed up just a few times. Original analysis: Amplification from reference gene primers served as the basis for estimated nucleated cell counts. Profiling relied on immunoSEQ multiplex PCR, and the TCRdb table lists in-frame clones only, not all of them. V, J and clone size reflect that table, while D and trimming were determined from the DNA. The sample lists approximately 52,000 clones; around 80% were seen once. This specimen belongs to a study of blood T cell repertoires in COVID-19. About the study: The samples span acute and convalescent COVID-19 from the United States, Italy and Spain. PBMCs, B-cell-depleted T cells, or T cells were the source of the cDNA or gDNA that made up the material.

Germline V CDR1 and CDR2: LNHDA, SQIVND (reference sequence). J lost 3 bases, V lost 6 bases, and 5 bases had no gene match. This CDR3 region has 14 residues. The chain recombines TRBV19 with TRBJ1-5, with 7 bases that match TRBD1. The receptor was isolated from a woman aged 80 or over with acute or convalescent COVID-19. The sample consisted of peripheral blood. The CDR3 protein is CASRPGQFNQPQHF. CDR3 coding DNA: TGTGCCAGTAGACCGGGACAGTTCAATCAGCCCCAGCATTTT.